This T cell receptor (beta chain) derives from a study of cytotoxic CD8 clonotypes in ibrutinib-treated CLL. This CDR3 region has 16 residues. V shed 1 base, J shed 7 bases, and the junction held 7 bases outside the gene matches. Germline CDR1 is SGHDN and CDR2 is FVKESK. Profiling relied on immunoSEQ multiplex PCR, and the TCRdb table lists in-frame clones only, not all of them. The sample records about 310,000 clones, 80% being singletons. This sequence was found in a human donor with chronic lymphocytic leukemia. The sample consisted of PBMCs, taken before ibrutinib treatment. The genes are TRBV14 and TRBJ2-2; 9 bases align to TRBD2. The CDR3 loop reads CASSQVAGGPNGELFF. DNA for the CDR3: TGTGCCAGCAGCCAAGTTGCGGGAGGGCCCAACGGGGAGCTGTTTTTT.